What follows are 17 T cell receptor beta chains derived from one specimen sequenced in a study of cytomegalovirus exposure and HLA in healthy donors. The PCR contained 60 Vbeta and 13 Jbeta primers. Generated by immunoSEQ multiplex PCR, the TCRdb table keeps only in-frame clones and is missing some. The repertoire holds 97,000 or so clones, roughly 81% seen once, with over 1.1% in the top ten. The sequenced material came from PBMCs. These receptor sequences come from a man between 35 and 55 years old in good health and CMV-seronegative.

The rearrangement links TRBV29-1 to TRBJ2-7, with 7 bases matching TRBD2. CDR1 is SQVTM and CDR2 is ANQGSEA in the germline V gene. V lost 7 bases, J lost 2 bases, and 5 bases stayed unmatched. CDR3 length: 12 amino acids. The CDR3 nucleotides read TGCAGCGCCCGGGGGGATCCCTACGAGCAGTACTTC. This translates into CSARGDPYEQYF.

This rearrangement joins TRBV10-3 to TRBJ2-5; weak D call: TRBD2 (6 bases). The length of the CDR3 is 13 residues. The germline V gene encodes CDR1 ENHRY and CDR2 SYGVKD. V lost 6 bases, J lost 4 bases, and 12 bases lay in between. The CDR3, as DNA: TGTGCCATCAGCGGCGGGATCGGAGAGACCCAGTACTTC. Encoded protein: CAISGGIGETQYF.

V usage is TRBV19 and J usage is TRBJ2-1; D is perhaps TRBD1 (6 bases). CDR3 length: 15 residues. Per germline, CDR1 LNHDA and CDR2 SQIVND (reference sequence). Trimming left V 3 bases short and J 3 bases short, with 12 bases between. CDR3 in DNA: TGTGCCAGTAGTATTAGTCACAGGGACTACAATGAGCAGTTCTTC. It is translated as CASSISHRDYNEQFF.

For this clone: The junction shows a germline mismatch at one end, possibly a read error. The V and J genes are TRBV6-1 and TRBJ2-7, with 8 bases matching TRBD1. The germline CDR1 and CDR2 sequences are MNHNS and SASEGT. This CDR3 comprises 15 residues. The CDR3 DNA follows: TGTTCCAGCAGCAGAATACGGACAGGGACCTACGAGCAGTACTTC. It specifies CSSSRIRTGTYEQYF.

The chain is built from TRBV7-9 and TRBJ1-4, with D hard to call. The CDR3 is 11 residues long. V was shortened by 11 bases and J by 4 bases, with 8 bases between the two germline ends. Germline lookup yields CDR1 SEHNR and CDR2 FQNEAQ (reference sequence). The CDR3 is CAGEGNEKLFF. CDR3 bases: TGTGCCGGCGAGGGTAATGAAAAACTGTTTTTT.

The CDR3 DNA sequence: TGTGCCAGCAGCTATGGGAACAGGAAGCCTTATGGCTACACCTTC. Its protein product is CASSYGNRKPYGYTF. The chain carries TRBV14 and TRBJ1-2, with D possibly being TRBD1 (5 bases). The CDR3 loop spans 15 amino acids. The germline V gene has CDR1 SGHDN and CDR2 FVKESK. V was cut by 5 bases and J by 5 bases, with 18 bases left in between.

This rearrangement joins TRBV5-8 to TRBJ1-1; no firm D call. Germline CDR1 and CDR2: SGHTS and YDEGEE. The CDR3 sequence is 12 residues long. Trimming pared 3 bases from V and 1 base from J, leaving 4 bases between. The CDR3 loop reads CASSYTNTEAFF. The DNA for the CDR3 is TGTGCCAGCAGCTACACGAACACTGAAGCTTTCTTT.

CDR3 loop: CASSVGAGYQETQYF. CDR3 nucleotide sequence: TGTGCCAGCAGCGTAGGGGCTGGGTACCAAGAGACCCAGTACTTC. This chain uses TRBV9 with TRBJ2-5; D remains ambiguous. Germline V gene data show CDR1 as SGDLS and CDR2 as YYNGEE. The CDR3 contains 15 residues. Deletions cut 0 bases from V and 0 bases from J, with 9 bases between.

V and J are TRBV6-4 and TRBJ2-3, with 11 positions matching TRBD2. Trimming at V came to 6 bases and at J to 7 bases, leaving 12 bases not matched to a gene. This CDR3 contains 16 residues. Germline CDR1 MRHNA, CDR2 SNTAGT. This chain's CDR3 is CASSATTSGGHNTQYF. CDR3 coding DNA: TGTGCCAGCAGCGCAACAACTAGCGGGGGCCATAATACGCAGTATTTT.

CDR3 residues: CASTGERRVTEAFF. DNA of the CDR3: TGTGCCAGCACTGGAGAACGCAGGGTGACTGAAGCTTTCTTT. The chain couples TRBV2 to TRBJ1-1; TRBD1 is a possible D gene (5 bases). With 7 bases removed from V and 5 bases from J, the gap between germline ends came to 17 bases. The CDR3 runs 14 residues. Germline CDR1 and CDR2: SNHLY and FYNNEI.

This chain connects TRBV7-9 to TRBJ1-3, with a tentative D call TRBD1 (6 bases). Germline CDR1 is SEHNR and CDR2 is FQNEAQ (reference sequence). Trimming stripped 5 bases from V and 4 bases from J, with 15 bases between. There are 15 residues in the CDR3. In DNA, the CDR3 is TGTGCCAGCAGCCGAGGACAGTTCATGGGAAACACCATATATTTT. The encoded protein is CASSRGQFMGNTIYF.

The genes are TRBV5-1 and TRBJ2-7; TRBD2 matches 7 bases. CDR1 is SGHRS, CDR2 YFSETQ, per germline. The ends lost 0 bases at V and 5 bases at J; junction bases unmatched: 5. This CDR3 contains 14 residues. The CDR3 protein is CASSLEREVDEQYF. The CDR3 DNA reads TGCGCCAGCAGCTTGGAGCGGGAAGTGGACGAGCAGTACTTC.

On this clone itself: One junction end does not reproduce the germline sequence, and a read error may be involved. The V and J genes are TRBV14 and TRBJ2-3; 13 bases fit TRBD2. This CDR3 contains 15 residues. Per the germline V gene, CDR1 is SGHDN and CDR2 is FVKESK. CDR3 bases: TGTACCAGCAGCCAACGACTAGCGGGGGGCCATACGCAGTATTTT. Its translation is CTSSQRLAGGHTQYF.

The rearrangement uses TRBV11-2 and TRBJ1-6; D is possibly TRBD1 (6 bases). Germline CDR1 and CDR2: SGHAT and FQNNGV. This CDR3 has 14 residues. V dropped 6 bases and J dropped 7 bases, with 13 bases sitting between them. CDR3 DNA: TGTGCCAGCAGGCTAACAGGGTCCAATTCACCCCTCCACTTT. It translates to CASRLTGSNSPLHF.

The CDR3, as DNA: TGTGCCAGCAGCTTCGGTACGAATCTAATAAGCTCCTATAATTCACCCCTCCACTTT. The encoded protein is CASSFGTNLISSYNSPLHF. The genes are TRBV7-2 and TRBJ1-6; no clear D. CDR1 and CDR2 (germline): SGHTA, FQGNSA. The germline V and J ends were trimmed by 3 bases and 0 bases, with 18 bases remaining between them. The CDR3 consists of 19 residues.

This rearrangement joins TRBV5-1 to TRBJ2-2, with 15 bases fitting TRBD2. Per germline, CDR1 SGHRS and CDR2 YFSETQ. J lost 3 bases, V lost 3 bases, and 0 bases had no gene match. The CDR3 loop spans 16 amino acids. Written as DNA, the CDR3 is TGCGCCAGCAGCTGGACTAGCGGGGGGGACACCGGGGAGCTGTTTTTT. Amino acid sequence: CASSWTSGGDTGELFF.

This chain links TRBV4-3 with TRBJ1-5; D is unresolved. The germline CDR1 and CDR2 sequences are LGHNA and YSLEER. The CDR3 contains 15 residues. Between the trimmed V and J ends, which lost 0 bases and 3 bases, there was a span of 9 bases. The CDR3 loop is CASSQDAGINQPQHF. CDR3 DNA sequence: TGCGCCAGCAGCCAAGATGCAGGAATCAATCAGCCCCAGCATTTT.